The TCR beta chain under discussion was sequenced for a study of vaccination effects on CD4 cells after COVID-19. Study-wide findings and caveats: The authors studied few convalescent patients and collected no early post-infection timepoints.

Points on this clone: Its specificity is not known.

Antigen-specific CD4+ T cells expanded by the ViraFEST assay with viral peptide pools were then sequenced. Subsequent to ten to eleven days of culture, CD4+ T cells were isolated. Either the mRNA-1273 or the BNT162b2 vaccine was given to participants as two doses. Sequenced by immunoSEQ multiplex PCR; TCRdb stores in-frame clones only, minus some. The table includes about 14,000 clones, roughly 72% detected once. The TCR sequence derives from a human donor who received a COVID-19 vaccine. The specimen comprised CD4+ T cells from PBMCs cultured with SARS-CoV-2 spike peptides, sampled after COVID-19 vaccination.

The CDR3 sequence is CASRDSISGNTIYF. CDR3 coding DNA: TGTGCCAGCAGAGACAGTATCTCTGGAAACACCATATATTTT. V usage is TRBV7-8 and J usage is TRBJ1-3; D possibly corresponds to TRBD1 (5 bases). The CDR3 length is 14 residues. CDR1 and CDR2 (germline): SGHVS, FQNEAQ. With 6 bases removed from V and 0 bases from J, the gap between germline ends came to 9 bases.